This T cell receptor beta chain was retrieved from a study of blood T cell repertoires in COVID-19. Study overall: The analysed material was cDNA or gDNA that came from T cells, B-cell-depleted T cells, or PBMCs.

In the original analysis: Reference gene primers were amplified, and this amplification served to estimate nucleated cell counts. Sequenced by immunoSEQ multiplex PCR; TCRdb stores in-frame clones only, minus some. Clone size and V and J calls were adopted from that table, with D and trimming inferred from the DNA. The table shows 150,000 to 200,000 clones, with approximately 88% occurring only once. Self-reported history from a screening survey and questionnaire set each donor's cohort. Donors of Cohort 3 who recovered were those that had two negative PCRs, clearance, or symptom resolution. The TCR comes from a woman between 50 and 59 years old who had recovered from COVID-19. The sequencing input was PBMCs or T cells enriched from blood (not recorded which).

The CDR3 here is CATSDPPSGTGAAEQFF. For the CDR3, the DNA is TGTGCCACCAGTGATCCCCCCAGCGGGACAGGGGCAGCTGAGCAGTTCTTC. V and J are TRBV24-1 and TRBJ2-1, with 10 bases lining up with TRBD1. The CDR3 contains 17 residues. V lost 3 bases, J lost 9 bases, and 13 bases stayed unmatched. Germline CDR1 KGHDR, CDR2 SFDVKD.